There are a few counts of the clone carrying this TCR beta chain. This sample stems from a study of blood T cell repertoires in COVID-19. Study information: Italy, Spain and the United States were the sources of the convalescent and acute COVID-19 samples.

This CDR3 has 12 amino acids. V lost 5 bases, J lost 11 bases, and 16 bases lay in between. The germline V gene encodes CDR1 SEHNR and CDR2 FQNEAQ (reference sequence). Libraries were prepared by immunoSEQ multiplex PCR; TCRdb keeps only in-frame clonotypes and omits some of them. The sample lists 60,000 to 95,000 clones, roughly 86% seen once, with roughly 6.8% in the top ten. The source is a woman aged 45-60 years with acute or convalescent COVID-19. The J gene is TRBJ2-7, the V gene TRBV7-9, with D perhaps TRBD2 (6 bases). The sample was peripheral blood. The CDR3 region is CASSHPTGEEYF. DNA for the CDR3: TGTGCCAGCAGCCATCCAACGGGGGAAGAGTACTTC.